Described below is a single T cell receptor (beta chain) sequence and its context. The antigen is not known. Libraries were prepared by immunoSEQ multiplex PCR; TCRdb keeps only in-frame clonotypes and omits some of them. The sample has about 42,000 clones; approximately 90% are singletons. The CDR3 is 13 residues long. Per germline, CDR1 LNHDA and CDR2 SQIVND (reference sequence). Trimming cost V 4 bases and J 6 bases; bases outside gene matches: 2. The data are from a study of OX40 agonist ivuxolimab in advanced cancers. Study-wide results and caveats: Circulating CD4+ and CD8+ T cells showed clonal expansion by week 6 at 0.1 to 3.0 mg/kg.

Anyone with autoimmune disease history or systemic immunosuppression was excluded. The chain is built from TRBV19 and TRBJ2-2; 7 bases align to TRBD1. This TCR came from an adult with an advanced solid tumor such as melanoma, head and neck, liver or kidney cancer. The starting material was CD4+ or CD8+ T cells sorted from blood, obtained in a trial of the OX40 agonist ivuxolimab. The CDR3, as DNA: TGTGCCAGTAGTACCGACAGGGCCGGGGAGCTGTTTTTT. Translation: CASSTDRAGELFF.